This is a list of T cell receptor beta chains from one sample in a study of vaccination effects on CD4 cells after COVID-19. TCRdb's copy holds only in-frame clones and misses some; the assay was immunoSEQ multiplex PCR. The profile shows 40,000 to 50,000 clones, roughly four fifths of them singletons. These receptors have no identified antigens. Sequenced here: CD4+ T cells from PBMCs cultured with a peptide pool, sampled before COVID-19 vaccination. Receptors were obtained from a human donor who had a prior SARS-CoV-2 infection. CDR3s include the opening cysteine and the closing phenylalanine or tryptophan. The D gene is left open where the match is weak. Expanded clones get a size class; other rows say once, few or many, or leave the size out.

abundance | j_gene | v_gene | d_gene | CDR3aa | CDR3nt
once | TRBJ2-1 | TRBV6-5 | TRBD2 | CASSKTSGGKQFF | TGTGCCAGCAGTAAGACTAGCGGGGGTAAGCAGTTCTTC
. | TRBJ2-7 | TRBV28 | TRBD2 | CASSLMGAGAGYEQYF | TGTGCCAGCAGTTTAATGGGAGCGGGAGCGGGCTACGAGCAGTACTTC
. | TRBJ1-5 | TRBV27 | TRBD1 | CASSLTTGADQPQHF | TGTGCCAGCAGTTTGACGACAGGGGCCGATCAGCCCCAGCATTTT
. | TRBJ2-7 | TRBV28 | . | CASSPSHTTAKPYEQYF | TGTGCCAGCAGTCCATCACATACCACAGCAAAGCCCTACGAGCAGTACTTC
. | TRBJ2-4 | TRBV7-9 | . | CASSLVGYTNIQYF | TGTGCCAGCAGCTTAGTGGGTTATACAAACATTCAGTACTTC
. | TRBJ1-1 | TRBV25-1 | TRBD1 | CASSPPGDRDSGKAFF | TGTGCCAGCAGTCCCCCTGGAGACCGGGACAGTGGAAAAGCTTTCTTT
. | TRBJ2-1 | TRBV11-3 | . | CASSPYSGNEQFF | TGTGCCAGCAGCCCCTACTCTGGGAATGAGCAGTTCTTC
. | TRBJ2-7 | TRBV6-1 | . | CASVEAGTYEQYF | TGTGCCAGCGTTGAAGCGGGCACCTACGAGCAGTACTTC
. | TRBJ2-4 | TRBV6-5 | . | CASKGLAKNIQYF | TGTGCCAGCAAAGGGCTGGCCAAAAACATTCAGTACTTC
. | TRBJ2-5 | TRBV20-1 | . | CSASRKETQYF | TGCAGTGCGAGCAGGAAAGAGACCCAGTACTTC
. | TRBJ1-2 | TRBV4-1 | . | CASTLDEEVLYGYTF | TGCGCCAGCACCCTAGATGAGGAGGTCCTCTATGGCTACACCTTC
. | TRBJ2-2 | TRBV5-1 | . | CASSLSDSGELFF | TGCGCCAGCAGCTTGTCCGACTCTGGGGAGCTGTTTTTT
. | TRBJ2-1 | TRBV7-9 | . | CASRHGTRSYNEQFF | TGTGCCAGCAGGCACGGGACGCGCTCCTACAATGAGCAGTTCTTC
. | TRBJ1-6 | TRBV19 | TRBD1 | CASRIGTAYNSPLHF | TGTGCCAGTAGGATAGGGACAGCTTATAATTCACCCCTCCACTTT
once | TRBJ2-7 | TRBV5-1 | . | CASSSLTSGGRGEQYF | TGCGCCAGCAGCTCGCTGACATCGGGGGGCCGTGGCGAGCAGTACTTC
once | TRBJ1-2 | TRBV25-1 | . | CASSESTWGGYGYTF | TGTGCCAGCAGTGAATCCACTTGGGGAGGTTATGGCTACACCTTC
. | TRBJ1-6 | TRBV11-1 | . | CASSFVHSPLHF | TGTGCCAGCAGCTTCGTCCATTCACCCCTCCACTTT
. | TRBJ1-1 | TRBV11-3 | . | CASSPQGWGFHTEAFF | TGTGCCAGCAGCCCGCAGGGATGGGGGTTTCACACTGAAGCTTTCTTT
. | TRBJ2-4 | TRBV2 | TRBD1 | CASRAPTGYSIQYF | TGTGCCAGCAGGGCCCCGACAGGGTATAGCATTCAGTACTTC
. | TRBJ2-3 | TRBV5-4 | TRBD2 | CASSLALAGDWGDTQYF | TGTGCCAGCAGCTTGGCCCTAGCGGGGGACTGGGGAGATACGCAGTATTTT
. | TRBJ1-3 | TRBV18 | . | CASSPPSLSGNTIYF | TGTGCCAGCTCACCACCATCGCTCTCTGGAAACACCATATATTTT
once | TRBJ2-7 | TRBV5-1 | . | CARVRGGVGYF | TGCGCCAGAGTTAGGGGGGGTGTGGGGTACTTC
. | TRBJ2-2 | TRBV2 | TRBD1 | CASSNGQGAFGTGELFF | TGTGCCAGCAGCAACGGACAGGGGGCGTTTGGAACCGGGGAGCTGTTTTTT
few | TRBJ1-5 | TRBV4-1 | . | CASSHAGTINQPQHF | TGCGCCAGCAGCCATGCTGGGACCATTAATCAGCCCCAGCATTTT
. | TRBJ2-2 | TRBV4-1 | . | CASSQEVGIVAGELFF | TGCGCCAGCAGCCAAGAGGTCGGGATCGTAGCCGGGGAGCTGTTTTTT
once | TRBJ2-7 | TRBV18 | . | CASSPFTDTTYEQYF | TGTGCCAGCTCACCATTTACGGATACTACCTACGAGCAGTACTTC
. | TRBJ1-1 | TRBV5-4 | . | CASSLDLTVVSEAFF | TGTGCCAGCAGCTTGGATCTAACAGTTGTCTCTGAAGCTTTCTTT